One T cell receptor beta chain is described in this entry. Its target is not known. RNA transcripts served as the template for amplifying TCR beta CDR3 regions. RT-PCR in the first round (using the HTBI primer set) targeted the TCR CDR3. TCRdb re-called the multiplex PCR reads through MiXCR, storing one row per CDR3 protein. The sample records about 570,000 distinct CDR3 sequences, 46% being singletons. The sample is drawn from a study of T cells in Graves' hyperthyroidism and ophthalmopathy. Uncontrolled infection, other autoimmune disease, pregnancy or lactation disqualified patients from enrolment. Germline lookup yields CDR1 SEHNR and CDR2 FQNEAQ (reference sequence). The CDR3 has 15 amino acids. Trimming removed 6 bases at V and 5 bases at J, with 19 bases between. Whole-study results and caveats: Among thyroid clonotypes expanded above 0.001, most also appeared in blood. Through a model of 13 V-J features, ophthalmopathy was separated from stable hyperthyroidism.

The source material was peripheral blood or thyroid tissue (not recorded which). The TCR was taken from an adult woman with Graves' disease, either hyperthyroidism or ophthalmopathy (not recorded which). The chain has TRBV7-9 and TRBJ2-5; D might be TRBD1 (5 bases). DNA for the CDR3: TGTGCCAGCAGTCCTGGGCAGGGAAACATGGAGACCCAGTACTTC. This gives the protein CASSPGQGNMETQYF.